These 27 T cell receptor beta chains originate from one sample sequenced in a study of T cells in Graves' hyperthyroidism and ophthalmopathy. Amplification yielded TCR beta CDR3 regions, with RNA transcripts as the source. Researchers ran a first-round RT-PCR on the TCR CDR3 using the HTBI primer set. One entry per CDR3 protein results from TCRdb running MiXCR on the multiplex PCR reads. The sample contains roughly 350,000 distinct CDR3 sequences, about 15% of which appear only once. The sequenced sample consisted of blood. The receptors derive from a woman aged 25 to 45 with Graves' hyperthyroidism.

This clonotype was seen ten or more times. This sequence joins TRBV6-2 or TRBV6-3 and TRBJ1-2, with D possibly being TRBD1 (5 bases). Trimming stripped 5 bases from V and 3 bases from J, with 13 bases between. The CDR3 is made up of 14 amino acids. In germline, CDR1 is MNHEY, CDR2 SVGEGT. CDR3 DNA: TGTGCCAGCAGTCCCTTACAGGAGGACTATGGCTACACCTTC. It encodes CASSPLQEDYGYTF.

This clonotype has ten or more counts. The chain uses TRBV11-2 and TRBJ1-1; D is ambiguous. Trimming shortened V by 1 base and J by 7 bases, and 7 bases separated the two germline ends. From germline, CDR1 is SGHAT and CDR2 FQNNGV. The CDR3 contains 12 residues. DNA of the CDR3: TGTGCCAGCAGCTTAGGACGCCTTGAAGCTTTCTTT. It translates to CASSLGRLEAFF.

There are many counts of this clonotype. The chain employs TRBV7-9 and TRBJ1-1, with a weak D call TRBD1 (6 bases). CDR1 and CDR2 (germline): SEHNR, FQNEAQ (reference sequence). Trimming took off 3 bases at V and 6 bases at J, with 8 bases between the two ends. The CDR3 runs 12 residues. CDR3 loop: CASSFDRPEAFF. The CDR3 bases are TGTGCCAGCAGCTTCGACAGGCCTGAAGCTTTCTTT.

A note on this clonotype: One end of the junction varies from germline; a read error may be responsible. This rearrangement joins TRBV20-1 to TRBJ1-1, with 10 bases that match TRBD1. This CDR3 comprises 14 residues. Germline lookup yields CDR1 DFQATT and CDR2 SNEGSKA (reference sequence). CDR3 sequence reads: CGANPGTGDTEAFF. The CDR3 region has the DNA TGCGGTGCTAACCCCGGGACAGGGGACACTGAAGCTTTCTTT.

The chain has TRBV2 and TRBJ1-6; a weak D match, TRBD1 (5 bases). CDR3 size: 13 residues. Germline CDR1 is SNHLY and CDR2 is FYNNEI. Between the trimmed V and J ends, which lost 6 bases and 5 bases, there was a span of 8 bases. CDR3 residues: CASRLQDNSPLHF. The DNA for the CDR3 is TGTGCCAGCAGACTACAGGATAATTCACCCCTCCACTTT.

In its sample, this clonotype was seen once. V and J are TRBV15 and TRBJ2-7; 8 positions agree with TRBD2. Germline values: CDR1 LNHNV, CDR2 YYDKDF (reference sequence). Losses at the gene ends were 8 bases for V and 3 bases for J; bases not matched to a gene: 6. This CDR3 comprises 13 residues. CDR3 in DNA: TGTGCCACCTCTAGCGGGCGAATCTACGAGCAGTACTTC. Translating gives CATSSGRIYEQYF.

This clonotype has a count of ten or more. This chain links TRBV20-1 with TRBJ2-3; D gene uncertain. Trimming shortened V by 0 bases and J by 0 bases, and 10 bases separated the two germline ends. The CDR3 is made up of 15 amino acids. CDR1 DFQATT and CDR2 SNEGSKA come from the germline V gene (reference sequence). The CDR3 DNA reads TGCAGTGCTAGAGATAGAGTGGTGAGCACAGATACGCAGTATTTT. Its protein is CSARDRVVSTDTQYF.

This clonotype has a count of ten or more. The chain combines TRBV6-2 or TRBV6-3 with TRBJ2-7; 13 nucleotides line up with TRBD2. The CDR3 runs 15 residues. J was trimmed by 7 bases and V by 7 bases; bases with no gene match: 10. Germline lookup yields CDR1 MNHEY and CDR2 SVGEGT. CDR3 in DNA: TGTGCCAGCACCTTCCGGGGACTAGCGGGAATTGAGCAGTACTTC. It encodes CASTFRGLAGIEQYF.

In its sample, this clonotype was seen a few times. V and J are TRBV5-4 and TRBJ2-7; tentative D call: TRBD2 (6 bases). With 6 bases removed from V and 3 bases from J, the gap between germline ends came to 22 bases. The CDR3 is 16 amino acids. Germline-derived CDR1 and CDR2 are SGHNT and YYREEE (reference sequence). The DNA of the CDR3 is TGTGCCAGCATCCTAACCCAGGTGCGGGGTAACTACGAGCAGTACTTC. This gives the protein CASILTQVRGNYEQYF.

This clonotype has more than one count but fewer than ten. The V and J genes are TRBV29-1 and TRBJ2-1; no clear D. Trimming took 4 bases from V and 3 from J, leaving 19 bases between them. Germline loops: CDR1 SQVTM, CDR2 ANQGSEA. The CDR3 is made up of 16 amino acids. CDR3 protein: CSVATEASRLYNEQFF. CDR3 DNA sequence: TGCAGCGTTGCCACGGAAGCGAGCAGACTCTACAATGAGCAGTTCTTC.

This clonotype was detected many times. The J gene is TRBJ2-7, the V gene TRBV10-3, with 10 bases lining up with TRBD1. The CDR3 consists of 14 residues. V lost 3 bases, J lost 5 bases, and 4 bases stayed unmatched. CDR1 is ENHRY, CDR2 SYGVKD, per germline. Here the CDR3 DNA reads TGTGCCATCAGTGAAGGGGACAGGGGAAACGAGCAGTACTTC. Protein sequence: CAISEGDRGNEQYF.

This clonotype was counted between two and nine times. The genes are TRBV20-1 and TRBJ2-7; the D gene is possibly TRBD2 (5 bases). Germline loops: CDR1 DFQATT, CDR2 SNEGSKA (reference sequence). This CDR3 has 13 amino acids. Trimming pared 1 base from V and 6 bases from J, leaving 13 bases between. The CDR3 reads CSARALASSEQYF. The DNA of the CDR3 is TGCAGTGCTAGAGCCCTAGCCTCTTCCGAGCAGTACTTC.

This clonotype was seen a few times. This chain links TRBV4-1 with TRBJ1-5; possibly TRBD1 for D (5 bases). There are 15 residues in the CDR3. CDR1 is MGHRA, CDR2 YSYEKL, per germline. Trimming stripped 4 bases from V and 2 bases from J, with 12 bases between. The DNA of the CDR3 is TGCGCCAGCAGCCCCTCTCAAGGGGGCAATCAGCCCCAGCATTTT. Protein: CASSPSQGGNQPQHF.

This clonotype was observed many times. This chain connects TRBV6-1 to TRBJ2-3; tentatively, D is TRBD1 or TRBD2 (5 bases each). V lost 5 bases and J lost 6, with 18 bases in between. The CDR3 runs 15 residues. CDR1 is MNHNS and CDR2 is SASEGT in the germline V gene. For the CDR3, the DNA is TGTGCCAGCAGTTATAAAAGGGACCGACAGGATACGCAGTATTTT. Translation: CASSYKRDRQDTQYF.

In this sample, this clonotype turned up many times. This sequence joins TRBV24-1 and TRBJ1-2; unclear D gene. Deletions cut 3 bases from V and 4 bases from J, with 8 bases between. Germline V CDR1 and CDR2: KGHDR, SFDVKD. This CDR3 is built from 13 residues. CDR3 DNA: TGTGCCACCAGTGATGCTGCCTCCTATGGCTACACCTTC. This gives the protein CATSDAASYGYTF.

As concerns this clonotype: Given a much more abundant clone one base away, this may be a read error. V is TRBV2 and J is TRBJ2-7; 8 nucleotides line up with TRBD1. The CDR3 has 12 amino acids. Germline trimming cut 11 bases from V and 3 bases from J; bases unmatched to any gene: 6. Germline V gene sequence: CDR1 SNHLY, CDR2 FYNNEI. The DNA for the CDR3 is TGTGCCCGCACTGGGACAGGCTACGAGCAGTACTTC. Translating it yields CARTGTGYEQYF.

This clonotype was observed a few times. V usage is TRBV20-1 and J usage is TRBJ2-3; 8 bases are a match to TRBD2. V shed 8 bases and J 3 bases; nucleotides not matched to a gene: 10. The CDR3 is 14 residues long. The V gene's germline CDR1 is DFQATT and CDR2 SNEGSKA (reference sequence). Here the CDR3 DNA reads TGCAGTTGGAAAGCGGGAGAGGGGACAGATACGCAGTATTTT. This sequence encodes CSWKAGEGTDTQYF.

This clonotype was detected ten times or more. The chain has TRBV7-8 and TRBJ2-6; D gene unclear. Trimming took off 5 bases at V and 0 bases at J, with 11 bases between the two ends. The CDR3 has 16 amino acids. Per germline, CDR1 SGHVS and CDR2 FQNEAQ. DNA of the CDR3: TGTGCCAGCAGCGTGGACCGTCACTCTGGGGCCAACGTCCTGACTTTC. This gives the protein CASSVDRHSGANVLTF.

This clonotype was counted only a few times. Here the CDR3 DNA reads TGCAGTGCCAGACAGGGTGGAAACACCATATATTTT. This translates into CSARQGGNTIYF. The chain recombines TRBV20-1 with TRBJ1-3; 7 bases fit TRBD1. V lost 6 bases to trimming and J lost 3 bases; unmatched junction nucleotides: 2. Germline V gives CDR1 DFQATT, CDR2 SNEGSKA (reference sequence). The CDR3 contains 12 residues.

This clonotype was counted only a few times. The genes are TRBV4-2 and TRBJ2-7; TRBD2 matches 9 bases. Germline lookup yields CDR1 LGHNA and CDR2 YNFKEQ. CDR3 length: 19 residues. Trimming removed 0 bases from V and 3 bases from J; junction bases left unmatched: 15. Written as DNA, the CDR3 is TGTGCCAGCAGCCAAGAATTACTTAGCGGCGGGAGGGTGGGCTACGAGCAGTACTTC. This sequence encodes CASSQELLSGGRVGYEQYF.

In this sample, this clonotype turned up many times. The rearrangement uses TRBV5-6 and TRBJ1-5; D remains unclear. The V and J ends lost 4 bases and 1 base respectively, with 12 bases between them. The CDR3 covers 15 residues. Germline-derived CDR1 and CDR2 are SGHDT and YYEEEE. The CDR3 sequence is CASSRGIGSNQPQHF. The CDR3 DNA follows: TGTGCCAGCAGCAGAGGGATAGGGAGCAATCAGCCCCAGCATTTT.

This clonotype was observed a handful of times. This chain joins TRBV7-9 and TRBJ2-5; D may match TRBD1 or TRBD2 (5 bases each). The CDR3 runs to 13 residues. Looked up from germline, CDR1 is SEHNR and CDR2 is FQNEAQ (reference sequence). V lost 0 bases and J lost 7, with 9 bases in between. The CDR3 loop is CASSLAGTGTQYF. The CDR3 DNA reads TGTGCCAGCAGCTTAGCAGGGACGGGGACCCAGTACTTC.

This clonotype was recorded at least ten times. The V call is TRBV6-1, the J call TRBJ2-6; no firm D call. CDR3 length: 17 residues. CDR1 and CDR2 from the germline V gene are MNHNS and SASEGT. The V and J ends lost 5 bases and 4 bases respectively, with 18 bases between them. CDR3 loop: CASSYDHPAAGANVLTF. CDR3 nucleotide sequence: TGTGCCAGCAGTTACGACCACCCGGCAGCCGGGGCCAACGTCCTGACTTTC.

This clonotype was detected many times. This chain uses TRBV7-8 with TRBJ2-1; D is uncertain. Germline V lookup: CDR1 SGHVS, CDR2 FQNEAQ. The V end lost 7 bases, the J end lost 9 bases, and 25 bases lay between the germline ends. The CDR3 consists of 16 residues. The DNA for the CDR3 is TGTGCCAGCACCAAAGAGACCCCCAGTCAGCAGCCTGAGCAGTTCTTC. It is translated as CASTKETPSQQPEQFF. Variable domain in full (rest from reference TRBV7-8 and TRBJ2-1): GAGVSQSPRYKVAKRGQDVALRCDPISGHVSLFWYQQALGQGPEFLTYFQNEAQLDKSGLPSDRFFAERPEGSVSTLKIQRTQQEDSAVYLCASTKETPSQQPEQFFGPGTRLTVL.

The V gene is TRBV19, the J gene TRBJ1-2, with no clear D. V was cut by 7 bases and J by 6 bases, with 18 bases left in between. The CDR3 is 14 amino acids. CDR1 LNHDA and CDR2 SQIVND come from the germline V gene (reference sequence). This CDR3 reads CASTVGLLKHGYTF. CDR3 nucleotides: TGTGCCAGTACCGTCGGCCTATTGAAGCATGGCTACACCTTC.

This clonotype was detected many times. The chain uses TRBV29-1 and TRBJ2-7; D may match TRBD1 or TRBD2 (5 bases each). The V end lost 4 bases, the J end lost 2 bases, and 15 bases lay between the germline ends. CDR1 is SQVTM and CDR2 is ANQGSEA in the germline V gene. The length of the CDR3 is 14 residues. The CDR3 sequence is CSVGVRGGTYEQYF. CDR3 sequence (DNA): TGCAGCGTTGGGGTTCGGGGCGGAACCTACGAGCAGTACTTC.

In regard to this clonotype: This may arise from a read error, as a much more abundant clone is one base away. The chain couples TRBV30 to TRBJ2-7; D gene ambiguous. The J call may be mistaken, given a closer DNA end match to TRBJ2-1. Germline CDR1 GTSNPN, CDR2 SVGIG (reference sequence). The CDR3 is 13 residues long. In DNA form, the CDR3 reads TGTGCCTGGAGTGTGGGTCAAACCTACGAGCAGTTCTTC. This codes for CAWSVGQTYEQFF.